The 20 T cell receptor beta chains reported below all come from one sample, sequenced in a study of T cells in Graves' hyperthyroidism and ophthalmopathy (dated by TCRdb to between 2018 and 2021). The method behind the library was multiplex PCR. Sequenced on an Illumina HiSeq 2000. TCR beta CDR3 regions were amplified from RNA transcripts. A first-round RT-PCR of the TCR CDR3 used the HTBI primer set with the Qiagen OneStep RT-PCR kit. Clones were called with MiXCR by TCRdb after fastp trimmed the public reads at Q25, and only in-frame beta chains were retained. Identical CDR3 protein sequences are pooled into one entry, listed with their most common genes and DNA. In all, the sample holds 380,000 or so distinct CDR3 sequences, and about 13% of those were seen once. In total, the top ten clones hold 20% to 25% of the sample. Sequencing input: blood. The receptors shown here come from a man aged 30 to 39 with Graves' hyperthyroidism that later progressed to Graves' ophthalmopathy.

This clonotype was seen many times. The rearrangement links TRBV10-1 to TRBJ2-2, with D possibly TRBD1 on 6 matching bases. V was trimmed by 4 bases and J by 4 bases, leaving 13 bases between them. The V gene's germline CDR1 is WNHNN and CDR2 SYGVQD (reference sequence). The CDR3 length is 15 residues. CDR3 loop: CASSVGQSGTGELFF. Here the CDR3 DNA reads TGCGCCAGCAGTGTAGGACAGTCAGGCACCGGGGAGCTGTTTTTT.

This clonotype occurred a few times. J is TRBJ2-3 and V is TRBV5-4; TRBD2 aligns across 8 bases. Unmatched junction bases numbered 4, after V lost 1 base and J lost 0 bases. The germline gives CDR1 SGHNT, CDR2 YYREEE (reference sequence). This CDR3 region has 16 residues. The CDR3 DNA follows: TGTGCCAGCAGCTTGCGGCGGGGGGATAGCACAGATACGCAGTATTTT. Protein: CASSLRRGDSTDTQYF.

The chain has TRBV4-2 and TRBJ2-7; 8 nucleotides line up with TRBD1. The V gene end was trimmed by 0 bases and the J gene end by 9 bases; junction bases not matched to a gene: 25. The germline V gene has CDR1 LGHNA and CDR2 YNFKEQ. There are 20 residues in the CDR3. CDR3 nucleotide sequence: TGTGCCAGCAGCCAAGATTTAGTTTTGGGTGAAACCAGGGGGCGCTTTGGGCAGTACTTC. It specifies CASSQDLVLGETRGRFGQYF.

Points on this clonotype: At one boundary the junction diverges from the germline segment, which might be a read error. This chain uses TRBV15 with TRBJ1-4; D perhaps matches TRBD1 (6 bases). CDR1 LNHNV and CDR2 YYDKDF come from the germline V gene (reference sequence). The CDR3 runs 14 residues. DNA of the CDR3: TGTGCCACCAGCAGAGATGAGGGGGTCGAAAGACTGTTTTTT. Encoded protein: CATSRDEGVERLFF.

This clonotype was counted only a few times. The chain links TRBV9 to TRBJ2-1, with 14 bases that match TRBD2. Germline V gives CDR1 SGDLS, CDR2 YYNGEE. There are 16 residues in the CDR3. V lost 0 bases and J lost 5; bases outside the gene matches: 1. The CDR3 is CASSVVTSGGDNEQFF. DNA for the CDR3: TGTGCCAGCAGCGTAGTGACTAGCGGGGGGGACAATGAGCAGTTCTTC.

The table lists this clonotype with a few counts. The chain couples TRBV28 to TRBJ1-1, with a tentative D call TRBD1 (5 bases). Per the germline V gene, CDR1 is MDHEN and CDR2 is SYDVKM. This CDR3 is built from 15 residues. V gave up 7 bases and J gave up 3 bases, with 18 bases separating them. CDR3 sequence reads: CASILEGLPHTEAFF. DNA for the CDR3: TGTGCCAGCATCCTGGAGGGGCTTCCCCACACTGAAGCTTTCTTT.

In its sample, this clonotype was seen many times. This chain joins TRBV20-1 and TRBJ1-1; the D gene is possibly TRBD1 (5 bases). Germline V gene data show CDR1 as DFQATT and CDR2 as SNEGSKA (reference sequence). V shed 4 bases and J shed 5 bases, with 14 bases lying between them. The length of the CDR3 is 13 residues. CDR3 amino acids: CSATRARGTEAFF. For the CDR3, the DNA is TGCAGTGCTACCCGCGCCCGGGGGACTGAAGCTTTCTTT.

The CDR3: CASSLQGAYTIQYF. The CDR3 DNA reads TGCGCCAGCAGCTTACAGGGGGCGTATACCATTCAGTACTTC. The J gene is TRBJ2-4, the V gene TRBV5-1; 9 bases match TRBD1. Germline values: CDR1 SGHRS, CDR2 YFSETQ. J was trimmed by 9 bases and V by 2 bases; bases with no gene match: 6. This CDR3 comprises 14 residues.

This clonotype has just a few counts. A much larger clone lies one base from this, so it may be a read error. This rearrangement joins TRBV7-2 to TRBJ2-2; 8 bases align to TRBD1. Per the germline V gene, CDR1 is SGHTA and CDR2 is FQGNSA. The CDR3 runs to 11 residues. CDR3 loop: CASRGTGGLLF. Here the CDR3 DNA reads TGTGCCAGCAGGGGCACAGGGGGGCTGCTTTTT.

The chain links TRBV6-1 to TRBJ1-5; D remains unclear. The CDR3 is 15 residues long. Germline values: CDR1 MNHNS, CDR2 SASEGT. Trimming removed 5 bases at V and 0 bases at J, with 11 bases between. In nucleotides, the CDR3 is TGTGCCAGCAGTTTCCCCGCTTATAGCAATCAGCCCCAGCATTTT. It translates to CASSFPAYSNQPQHF.

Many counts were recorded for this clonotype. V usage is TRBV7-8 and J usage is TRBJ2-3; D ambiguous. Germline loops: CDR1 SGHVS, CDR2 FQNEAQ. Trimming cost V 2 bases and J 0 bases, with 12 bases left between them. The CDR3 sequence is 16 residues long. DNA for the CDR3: TGTGCCAGCAGCTTATCTTGGGTCACAAGCACAGATACGCAGTATTTT. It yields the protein CASSLSWVTSTDTQYF.

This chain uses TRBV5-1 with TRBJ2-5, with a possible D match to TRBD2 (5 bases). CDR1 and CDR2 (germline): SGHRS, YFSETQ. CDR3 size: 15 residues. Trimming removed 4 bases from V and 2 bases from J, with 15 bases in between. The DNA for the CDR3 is TGCGCCAGCAGCCTGGAGGTATATGGACAAGAGACCCAGTACTTC. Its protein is CASSLEVYGQETQYF.

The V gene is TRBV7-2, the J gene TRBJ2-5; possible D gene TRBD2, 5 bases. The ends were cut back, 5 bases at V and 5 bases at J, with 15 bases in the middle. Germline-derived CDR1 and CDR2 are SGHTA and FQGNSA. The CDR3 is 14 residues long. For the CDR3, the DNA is TGTGCCAGCAGCCTAAGTCGGGGTTGGGAGACCCAGTACTTC. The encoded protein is CASSLSRGWETQYF.

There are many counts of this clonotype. CDR3 DNA: TGTGCCAGCAAAAAGGGGGGAAATGAGCAGTTCTTC. It translates to CASKKGGNEQFF. The chain carries TRBV28 and TRBJ2-1; D may be TRBD1 or TRBD2 (6 bases each). Trimming pared 7 bases from V and 7 bases from J, leaving 11 bases between. Germline V lookup: CDR1 MDHEN, CDR2 SYDVKM. The CDR3 covers 12 residues.

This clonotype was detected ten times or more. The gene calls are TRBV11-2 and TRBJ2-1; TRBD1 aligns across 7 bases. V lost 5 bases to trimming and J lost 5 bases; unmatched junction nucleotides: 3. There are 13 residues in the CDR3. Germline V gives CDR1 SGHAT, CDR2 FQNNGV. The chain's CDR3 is CASSQGTDNEQFF. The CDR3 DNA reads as TGTGCCAGCAGCCAGGGGACAGACAATGAGCAGTTCTTC. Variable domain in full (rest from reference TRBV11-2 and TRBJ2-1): EAGVAQSPRYKIIEKRQSVAFWCNPISGHATLYWYQQILGQGPKLLIQFQNNGVVDDSQLPKDRFSAERLKGVDSTLKIQPAKLEDSAVYLCASSQGTDNEQFFGPGTRLTVL.

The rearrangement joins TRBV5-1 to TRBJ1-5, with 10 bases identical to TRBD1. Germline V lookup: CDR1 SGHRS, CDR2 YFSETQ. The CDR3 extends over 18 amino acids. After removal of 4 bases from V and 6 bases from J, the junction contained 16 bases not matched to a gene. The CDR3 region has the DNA TGCGCCAGCAGCCTCCGGGACAGGGGTTCGGAAGGATGTCAGCCCCAGCATTTT. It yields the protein CASSLRDRGSEGCQPQHF.

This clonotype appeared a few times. The CDR3 loop reads CASSSGLAGGQYF. Written as DNA, the CDR3 is TGTGCCAGCAGCTCCGGACTAGCAGGGGGGCAGTACTTC. The chain is built from TRBV7-2 and TRBJ2-7; D might be TRBD2 (8 bases). CDR3 size: 13 residues. Germline CDR1 is SGHTA and CDR2 is FQGNSA. The V and J ends lost 4 bases and 9 bases respectively, with 16 bases between them.

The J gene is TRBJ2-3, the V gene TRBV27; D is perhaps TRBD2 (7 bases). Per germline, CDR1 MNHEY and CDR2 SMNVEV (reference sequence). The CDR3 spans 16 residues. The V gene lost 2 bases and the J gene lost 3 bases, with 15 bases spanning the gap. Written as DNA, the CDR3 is TGTGCCAGCAGTTTACGGGGGGCGTTCGGGACAGATACGCAGTATTTT. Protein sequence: CASSLRGAFGTDTQYF.

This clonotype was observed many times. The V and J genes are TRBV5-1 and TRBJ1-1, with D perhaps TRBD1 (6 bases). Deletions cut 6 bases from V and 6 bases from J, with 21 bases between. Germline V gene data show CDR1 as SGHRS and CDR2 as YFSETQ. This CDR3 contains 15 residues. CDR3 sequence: CASTVGRTVNSEAFF. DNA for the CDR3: TGCGCCAGCACCGTCGGCCGGACAGTTAACTCTGAAGCTTTCTTT. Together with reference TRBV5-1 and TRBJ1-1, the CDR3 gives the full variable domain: KAGVTQTPRYLIKTRGQQVTLSCSPISGHRSVSWYQQTPGQGLQFLFEYFSETQRNKGNFPGRFSGRQFSNSRSEMNVSTLELGDSALYLCASTVGRTVNSEAFFGQGTRLTVV.

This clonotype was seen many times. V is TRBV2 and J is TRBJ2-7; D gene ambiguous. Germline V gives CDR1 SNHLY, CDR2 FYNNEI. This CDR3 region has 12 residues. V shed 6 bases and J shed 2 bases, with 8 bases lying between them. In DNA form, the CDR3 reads TGTGCCAGCAGATGGCAGGCCTACGAGCAGTACTTC. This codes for CASRWQAYEQYF.